Detailed here is one TCR beta chain. This entry comes from a study of blood T cell repertoires in COVID-19. Whole-study context: Some COVID-19 samples were acute and others convalescent; all came from the United States, Italy and Spain. Sample material is recorded as cDNA or gDNA derived from T cells, B-cell-depleted T cells, or PBMCs.

Participants, roughly 18 to 90 years old, spanned about two dozen US areas. Assay used: immunoSEQ multiplex PCR; TCRdb lists only in-frame clones, some missing. The profile shows under 250,000 clones, about 80% of them singletons. Trimming left V 2 bases short and J 0 bases short, with 10 bases between. This CDR3 has 15 amino acids. Germline CDR1 SEHNR, CDR2 FQNEAQ (reference sequence). Sequencing was performed on PBMCs or T cells enriched from blood (not recorded which). This sequence was found in a woman aged 45-59 years who had been exposed to COVID-19. The chain combines TRBV7-9 with TRBJ1-1; possibly TRBD1 for D (5 bases). CDR3 region: CASSLLQGMNTEAFF. Written as DNA, the CDR3 is TGTGCCAGCAGCTTACTGCAGGGAATGAACACTGAAGCTTTCTTT.